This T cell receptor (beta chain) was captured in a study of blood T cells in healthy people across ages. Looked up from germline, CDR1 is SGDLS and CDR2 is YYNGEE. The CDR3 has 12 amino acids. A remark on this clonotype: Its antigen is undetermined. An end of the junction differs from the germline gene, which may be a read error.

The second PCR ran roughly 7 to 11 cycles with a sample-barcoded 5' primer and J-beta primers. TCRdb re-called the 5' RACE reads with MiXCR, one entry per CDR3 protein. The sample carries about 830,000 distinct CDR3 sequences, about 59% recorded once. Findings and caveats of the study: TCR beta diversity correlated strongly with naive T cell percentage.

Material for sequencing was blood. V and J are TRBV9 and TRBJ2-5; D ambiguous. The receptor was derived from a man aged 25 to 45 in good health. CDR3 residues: CASSVADGEQYF. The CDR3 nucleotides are TGCGCCAGCAGCGTAGCTGACGGAGAGCAGTACTTC.